These 2 T cell receptor beta chains were all obtained from the same sample, sequenced in a study of Graves' ophthalmopathy and Graves' hyperthyroidism. TCR beta CDR3 regions were amplified from RNA transcripts. Amplification began with first-round RT-PCR using HTBI primers, then second-round multiplex PCR was performed. TCRdb fed the multiplex PCR reads into MiXCR, producing one record per CDR3 protein. Among 600,000 to 700,000 distinct CDR3 sequences listed, roughly 39% were seen once. Sequenced material: peripheral blood. These receptors all stem from an adult man with Graves' ophthalmopathy.

The chain couples TRBV11-3 to TRBJ2-5, with TRBD1 identical over 12 bases. This CDR3 comprises 16 residues. Trimming cost V 3 bases and J 5 bases; bases outside gene matches: 7. The V gene's germline CDR1 is SGHNT and CDR2 YENEEA. This chain's CDR3 is CASSFTGTGGEETQYF. The CDR3 region has the DNA TGTGCCAGCAGCTTCACCGGGACAGGGGGCGAGGAGACCCAGTACTTC.

This clonotype was counted ten times or more. The rearrangement links TRBV20-1 to TRBJ1-1; 7 bases match TRBD1. Trimming at V came to 6 bases and at J to 1 base, leaving 5 bases not matched to a gene. Looked up from germline, CDR1 is DFQATT and CDR2 is SNEGSKA (reference sequence). CDR3 length: 13 residues. As DNA, the CDR3 is TGCAGTGCAAGACAGGGCTCGAACACTGAAGCTTTCTTT. Translated: CSARQGSNTEAFF.